Shown below are 23 T cell receptor beta chains from a single sample sequenced in a study of blood T cells in healthy people across ages. It was with a sample-barcoded 5' primer and a J-beta primer mix that a second PCR of about 6 to 11 cycles was run. One entry per CDR3 protein, called by TCRdb with MiXCR from the 5' RACE reads. The sample yields 540,000 or so distinct CDR3 sequences, 47% seen once. The sequencing input was blood. These receptors were obtained from an older man in good health.

This clonotype has only a few counts. V is TRBV20-1 and J is TRBJ2-1, with 12 nucleotides matching TRBD2. This CDR3 is built from 14 residues. In germline, CDR1 is DFQATT, CDR2 SNEGSKA (reference sequence). V lost 6 bases, J lost 5 bases, and 5 bases stayed unmatched. CDR3 in DNA: TGCAGTGCAAAGACTAGCGGGAGTCACAATGAGCAGTTCTTC. It is translated as CSAKTSGSHNEQFF.

The sample holds many counts of this clonotype. The chain employs TRBV7-9 and TRBJ1-2; 11 positions agree with TRBD1. This CDR3 comprises 14 residues. Trimming took 4 bases from V and 8 from J; bases not matched to a gene: 6. Per the germline V gene, CDR1 is SEHNR and CDR2 is FQNEAQ (reference sequence). CDR3 nucleotide sequence: TGTGCCAGCAGCTCCGGACAGGGGGCGGGAGGCTACACCTTC. Protein: CASSSGQGAGGYTF.

This chain connects TRBV4-1 to TRBJ2-3, with D hard to call. V lost 1 base, J lost 6 bases, and 8 bases lay in between. The CDR3 extends over 13 amino acids. Germline CDR1 MGHRA, CDR2 YSYEKL. This chain's CDR3 is CASSQVEPDTQYF. The CDR3, as DNA: TGCGCCAGCAGCCAAGTGGAGCCGGATACGCAGTATTTT.

The chain uses TRBV20-1 and TRBJ2-5; 9 bases line up with TRBD1. The DNA end is a closer match to TRBJ2-7, so the J assignment may be wrong. The V gene's germline CDR1 is DFQATT and CDR2 SNEGSKA (reference sequence). CDR3 length: 13 amino acids. CDR3: CSASRDRVHEQYF. The CDR3 DNA follows: TGCAGTGCTAGTCGGGACAGGGTCCACGAGCAGTACTTC.

This clonotype has just one count. The chain joins TRBV12-3 or TRBV12-4 to TRBJ1-5; D ambiguous. The CDR3 has 15 residues. V gave up 1 base and J gave up 1 base, with 8 bases separating them. As DNA, the CDR3 is TGTGCCAGCAGTTTAGGAGGGTTGAGCAATCAGCCCCAGCATTTT. It yields the protein CASSLGGLSNQPQHF.

This clonotype occurred a few times. V usage is TRBV4-1 and J usage is TRBJ2-2, with a tentative D call TRBD2 (6 bases). Trimming cost V 1 base and J 3 bases, with 12 bases left between them. CDR1 MGHRA and CDR2 YSYEKL come from the germline V gene. This CDR3 is built from 16 residues. CDR3 bases: TGCGCCAGCAGCCAAGTTGAGGGAGGTGACACCGGGGAGCTGTTTTTT. It encodes CASSQVEGGDTGELFF.

This chain uses TRBV20-1 with TRBJ2-7; TRBD2 matches at 9 bases. Germline V gene sequence: CDR1 DFQATT, CDR2 SNEGSKA (reference sequence). J was trimmed by 3 bases and V by 3 bases; bases with no gene match: 9. The CDR3 sequence is 15 residues long. In nucleotides, the CDR3 is TGCAGTGCTAGGGAACCTAGCGGGGAATTCTACGAGCAGTACTTC. As protein: CSAREPSGEFYEQYF.

This clonotype was counted ten times or more. The chain uses TRBV29-1 and TRBJ2-1; 10 bases align to TRBD2. The germline V gene encodes CDR1 SQVTM and CDR2 ANQGSEA. The CDR3 length is 14 residues. With 6 bases clipped from V and 4 bases from J, the junction kept 6 bases outside the gene matches. CDR3 residues: CSVITSGEYNEQFF. CDR3 DNA: TGCAGCGTCATTACTAGCGGGGAGTACAATGAGCAGTTCTTC.

The genes are TRBV6-1 and TRBJ1-2, with a weak D call TRBD1 (6 bases). V was shortened by 7 bases and J by 2 bases, with 17 bases between the two germline ends. The CDR3 sequence is 15 residues long. Germline loops: CDR1 MNHNS, CDR2 SASEGT. This CDR3 reads CASIIRAGENYGYTF. As DNA, the CDR3 is TGTGCCAGCATCATACGGGCAGGGGAAAACTATGGCTACACCTTC.

This clonotype was recorded many times. This chain links TRBV6-6 with TRBJ1-1, with D possibly TRBD1 on 6 matching bases. V dropped 2 bases and J dropped 0 bases, with 10 bases sitting between them. The CDR3 covers 15 residues. Per the germline V gene, CDR1 is MNHNY and CDR2 is SVGAGI (reference sequence). CDR3 DNA sequence: TGTGCCAGCAGTTACGACAGGCGAATGAACACTGAAGCTTTCTTT. Its protein is CASSYDRRMNTEAFF.

This clonotype was seen a handful of times. The genes are TRBV7-2 and TRBJ2-3, with a tentative D call TRBD2 (6 bases). The V gene's germline CDR1 is SGHTA and CDR2 FQGNSA. Between the trimmed V and J ends, which lost 5 bases and 2 bases, there was a span of 17 bases. The CDR3 covers 16 residues. The CDR3 DNA is TGTGCCAGCAGCCCACGCCCGGCGGGGCCCACAGATACGCAGTATTTT. The encoded protein is CASSPRPAGPTDTQYF.

There are many counts of this clonotype. The V call is TRBV6-6, the J call TRBJ1-2; D might be TRBD1 (5 bases). Germline V gene lookup returns CDR1 MNHNY and CDR2 SVGAGI (reference sequence). The CDR3 loop spans 14 amino acids. Trimming took 5 bases from V and 2 from J, leaving 12 bases between them. CDR3 sequence reads: CASSRDRENYGYTF. DNA of the CDR3: TGTGCCAGCAGTCGAGACAGAGAGAACTATGGCTACACCTTC.

This clonotype was counted only a few times. The chain has TRBV4-3 and TRBJ1-2; D is undetermined. This CDR3 contains 19 residues. CDR1 LGHNA and CDR2 YSLEER come from the germline V gene. Deletions cut 0 bases from V and 5 bases from J, with 25 bases between. In DNA, the CDR3 is TGCGCCAGCAGCCAAGAGCTTCCGGGTTCCATTCCCGATCAGTATGGCTACACCTTC. Translated, it gives CASSQELPGSIPDQYGYTF.

This clonotype was seen a handful of times. The rearrangement joins TRBV20-1 to TRBJ2-1; D may be TRBD2 (6 bases). The CDR3 runs 14 residues. Germline assignment: CDR1 DFQATT and CDR2 SNEGSKA (reference sequence). V lost 6 bases, J lost 9 bases, and 21 bases lay in between. The CDR3 nucleotides read TGCAGTGCCAAGGAGGTGGGAGGTGTTGGTGAGCAGTTCTTC. Its protein product is CSAKEVGGVGEQFF.

The chain employs TRBV29-1 and TRBJ2-1; D uncertain. The J call may not be correct, given that the DNA end is closer to TRBJ2-7. Germline CDR1 SQVTM, CDR2 ANQGSEA. There are 13 residues in the CDR3. CDR3 nucleotides: TGCAGTGTTACAGCGAGCTCCTACAATGAGCAGTACTTC. Translating it yields CSVTASSYNEQYF.

The V gene is TRBV15, the J gene TRBJ1-6, with D unresolved. The V end lost 5 bases, the J end lost 10 bases, and 9 bases lay between the germline ends. The CDR3 is 12 amino acids. From germline, CDR1 is LNHNV and CDR2 YYDKDF (reference sequence). The CDR3 DNA follows: TGTGCCACCAGCTGGGTAAAGTCACCCCTCCACTTT. Its translation is CATSWVKSPLHF.

The chain employs TRBV20-1 and TRBJ2-7; TRBD2 matches at 10 bases. V lost 5 bases to trimming and J lost 3 bases; unmatched junction nucleotides: 10. Germline values: CDR1 DFQATT, CDR2 SNEGSKA (reference sequence). The length of the CDR3 is 15 residues. CDR3 DNA: TGCAGTGCTTCTTCGACTAGCGGGTTCTTCTACGAGCAGTACTTC. It codes for CSASSTSGFFYEQYF.

The genes are TRBV12-3 or TRBV12-4 and TRBJ2-7; maybe TRBD2 (6 bases). The V and J ends lost 6 bases and 7 bases respectively, with 13 bases between them. The CDR3 has 12 amino acids. CDR3: CASSPGGWEQYF. In DNA, the CDR3 is TGTGCCAGCAGCCCCGGGGGTTGGGAGCAGTACTTC.

Regarding this clonotype: A read error may produce the germline difference seen at one junction end. The chain links TRBV6-2 or TRBV6-3 to TRBJ1-5; TRBD1 matches at 7 bases. This CDR3 is 16 amino acids long. Germline lookup yields CDR1 MNHEY and CDR2 SVGEGT. As DNA, the CDR3 is TGTGTCAGCAATGCCGCCGACAGGGTTTGGGATCAGCCCCAGCATTTT. Protein sequence: CVSNAADRVWDQPQHF.

The sample holds a few counts of this clonotype. V gene TRBV5-1 combines with J gene TRBJ2-1; 8 nucleotides match TRBD1. From germline, CDR1 is SGHRS and CDR2 YFSETQ. The CDR3 consists of 18 residues. V lost 1 base, J lost 4 bases, and 13 bases stayed unmatched. Here the CDR3 DNA reads TGCGCCAGCAGCTTGATAAGCCTCGGGACAGGTACTTACAATGAGCAGTTCTTC. It translates to CASSLISLGTGTYNEQFF.

There are a few counts of this clonotype. CDR3 loop: CASSLAGAENGYTF. The CDR3 nucleotides are TGTGCCAGCAGCTTAGCTGGGGCAGAAAATGGCTACACCTTC. V usage is TRBV7-9 and J usage is TRBJ1-2, with D possibly being TRBD1 (5 bases). There are 14 residues in the CDR3. Deletions cut 0 bases from V and 6 bases from J, with 11 bases between. CDR1 SEHNR and CDR2 FQNEAQ come from the germline V gene (reference sequence). The variable domain in full, with the rest retrieved from reference TRBV7-9 and TRBJ1-2, is DTGVSQNPRHKITKRGQNVTFRCDPISEHNRLYWYRQTLGQGPEFLTYFQNEAQLEKSRLLSDRFSAERPKGSFSTLEIQRTEQGDSAMYLCASSLAGAENGYTFGSGTRLTVV.

The chain combines TRBV29-1 with TRBJ2-1; TRBD2 matches 8 bases. Germline V lookup: CDR1 SQVTM, CDR2 ANQGSEA. V gave up 4 bases and J gave up 9 bases; unmatched junction bases: 5. The CDR3 length is 12 residues. CDR3 amino acids: CSVGSGRLEQFF. The DNA for the CDR3 is TGCAGCGTTGGCAGCGGGAGACTTGAGCAGTTCTTC.

The rearrangement joins TRBV30 to TRBJ2-5; 8 bases align to TRBD2. The junction had 7 bases not matched to a gene; V was cut back by 6 bases and J by 4 bases. The CDR3 loop spans 13 amino acids. CDR1 is GTSNPN, CDR2 SVGIG, per germline (reference sequence). The CDR3 region has the DNA TGTGCCTGTAGCCGCGGGAGGTTAGAGACCCAGTACTTC. Encoded protein: CACSRGRLETQYF.